This is a list of T cell receptor beta chains from one sample in a study of beta chain features in type 1 diabetes. Using immunoSEQ multiplex PCR, the repertoire was profiled, and TCRdb retains in-frame clones only, with some absent. The sample holds a few hundred thousand clones; approximately 16% are singletons and the top ten take less than 0.02%. Input material: naive CD4+ T cells from blood. The receptor source for this set is a man aged 18 to 30 with type 1 diabetes. Both conserved end residues are trimmed from each CDR3. Each record gives: D gene, V gene, J gene, CDR3 protein. D genes are given only for firm matches.

NA	TRBV18	TRBJ2-7	ASSPPSETYEQY
TRBD1	TRBV28	TRBJ1-4	ASGPGQFEKLF
TRBD2	TRBV29-1	TRBJ2-7	SVARGLAGAYEQY
TRBD1	TRBV10-3	TRBJ2-1	AITRRPGQGHNEQF
NA	TRBV5-4	TRBJ2-3	ASSLAETRNTDTQY
TRBD2	TRBV6-1	TRBJ2-7	ASRDGTSPEQY
NA	TRBV20-1	TRBJ1-2	SAKRGIGYT
TRBD1	TRBV4-3	TRBJ2-7	ASSQGGRGPYEQY
NA	TRBV7-9	TRBJ1-2	ASSLRVGYT
NA	TRBV5-4	TRBJ2-3	ASSLGAVSSTDTQY
TRBD2	TRBV5-4	TRBJ2-5	ASSSGTSGQETQY
NA	TRBV5-1	TRBJ2-2	ASSYPGTRDTGELF
TRBD1	TRBV28	TRBJ1-4	ASSSLRGHNEKLF
NA	TRBV27	TRBJ2-1	ASSIKGTSKAYNEQF
NA	TRBV7-2	TRBJ2-3	ASSLRGWGTDTQY
NA	TRBV18	TRBJ1-4	ASSPRQLATNEKLF
NA	TRBV27	TRBJ2-7	ASSPRSAGATQY